Listed here are 8 T cell receptor beta chains from one sample, sequenced in a study of blood T cell repertoires in COVID-19. The assay was immunoSEQ multiplex PCR, and TCRdb's table has in-frame clones only and misses some. The sample holds about 73,000 clones, 83% seen once. Sequenced: peripheral blood. The source of these receptors is a woman aged 55-70 years with acute or convalescent COVID-19.

The chain couples TRBV2 to TRBJ2-5; 10 bases match TRBD1. Trimming at V came to 5 bases and at J to 5 bases, leaving 2 bases not matched to a gene. The CDR3 extends over 13 amino acids. The germline gives CDR1 SNHLY, CDR2 FYNNEI. CDR3 residues: CASSTGQGETQYF. In DNA, the CDR3 is TGTGCCAGCAGTACGGGACAGGGGGAGACCCAGTACTTC.

Only a few counts were recorded for this clone. This sequence joins TRBV5-5 and TRBJ1-2, with D unclear. The V end was cut by 1 base, the J end by 0 bases, with 10 bases between. Germline assignment: CDR1 SGHKS and CDR2 YYEKEE (reference sequence). This CDR3 is built from 15 residues. CDR3 amino acids: CASSLLPGSNYGYTF. The CDR3 DNA is TGTGCCAGCAGCTTGTTGCCAGGTTCTAACTATGGCTACACCTTC.

V and J are TRBV10-1 and TRBJ1-1; weak D call: TRBD1 (5 bases). V lost 6 bases and J lost 4, with 15 bases in between. Germline assignment: CDR1 WNHNN and CDR2 SYGVQD (reference sequence). This CDR3 spans 14 amino acids. CDR3 region: CASSLTRQGTEAFF. CDR3 DNA: TGCGCCAGCAGCCTAACACGGCAGGGCACTGAAGCTTTCTTT.

The V call is TRBV11-3, the J call TRBJ2-3; TRBD1 is a possible D gene (5 bases). Germline CDR1 SGHNT, CDR2 YENEEA. The CDR3 extends over 15 amino acids. V dropped 3 bases and J dropped 4 bases, with 14 bases sitting between them. This CDR3 is CASSFRQGMADTQYF. As DNA, the CDR3 is TGTGCCAGCAGCTTTAGGCAGGGAATGGCAGATACGCAGTATTTT. Combining the CDR3 with reference TRBV11-3 and TRBJ2-3 gives the whole variable domain EAGVVQSPRYKIIEKKQPVAFWCNPISGHNTLYWYLQNLGQGPELLIRYENEEAVDDSQLPKDRFSAERLKGVDSTLKIQPAELGDSAVYLCASSFRQGMADTQYFGPGTRLTVL.

This clone has just a few counts. This CDR3 reads CASSPSLAGEEQYF. The CDR3 nucleotides read TGTGCCAGCTCACCCTCCTTAGCGGGGGAGGAGCAGTACTTC. The chain uses TRBV18 and TRBJ2-7, with 9 bases aligning to TRBD2. The V segment lost 3 bases and the J segment 7 bases; nucleotides outside the gene matches: 7. CDR1 is KGHSH and CDR2 is LQKENI in the germline V gene. CDR3 size: 14 residues.

DNA for the CDR3: TGTGCTAGTGAGTCCAGGGGGAACACTGAAGCTTTCTTT. This codes for CASESRGNTEAFF. V usage is TRBV12-5 and J usage is TRBJ1-1; D may be TRBD1 (6 bases). The CDR3 consists of 13 residues. Germline V CDR1 and CDR2: LGHNT, FRNRAP. V was shortened by 7 bases and J by 1 base, with 10 bases between the two germline ends. The entire variable domain, with the rest obtained from reference TRBV12-5 and TRBJ1-1, is as follows: DARVTQTPRHKVTEMGQEVTMRCQPILGHNTVFWYRQTMMQGLELLAYFRNRAPLDDSGMPKDRFSAEMPDATLATLKIQPSEPRDSAVYFCASESRGNTEAFFGQGTRLTVV.

V is TRBV3-1 (or the pseudogene TRBV3-2) and J is TRBJ1-1, with no clear D. V dropped 0 bases and J dropped 1 base, with 6 bases sitting between them. The CDR3 consists of 14 residues. Germline V lookup: CDR1 LGHDT, CDR2 YNNKEL (reference sequence). The CDR3 loop is CASSQDGRNTEAFF. DNA of the CDR3: TGTGCCAGCAGCCAAGACGGTCGGAACACTGAAGCTTTCTTT.

This chain's CDR3 is CASSPSTDTQYF. As DNA, the CDR3 is TGTGCCAGCTCCCCGAGCACAGATACGCAGTATTTT. This rearrangement joins TRBV18 to TRBJ2-3, with D unclear. Germline values: CDR1 KGHSH, CDR2 LQKENI. This CDR3 is 12 amino acids long. The V and J ends lost 6 bases and 0 bases respectively, with 4 bases between them.